Described below is a single T cell receptor (beta chain) sequence and its context. What it binds is not known. Described treatment: approximately 10-day PBMC culture with coronavirus spike peptide pools or control peptides (ViraFEST assay). Cultured CD4+ T-cell DNA underwent Oncomine TCR Beta short-read sequencing. TCRdb reprocessed the PCR reads via MiXCR and lists one record per CDR3 protein. This table holds about 20,000 distinct CDR3 sequences, approximately 60% found once. V lost 6 bases and J 3 bases, leaving 11 bases between the germline ends. The V gene's germline CDR1 is DFQATT and CDR2 SNEGSKA (reference sequence). The CDR3 totals 12 residues. The data were obtained in a study of vaccination and CD4 T cells after COVID-19.

What was sequenced was CD4+ T cells from blood, cultured in vitro. This clonotype was obtained from a human donor who had recovered from COVID-19. V is TRBV20-1 and J is TRBJ1-1; D is ambiguous. The CDR3 DNA is TGCAGTGCACCCCGCCGGGACACTGAAGCTTTCTTT. Translated, it gives CSAPRRDTEAFF.